This entry lists 9 T cell receptor beta chains sequenced from one sample in a study of shared clonotypes between healthy human individuals. Naive CD8 isolation took CD45RO-negative cells positively selected for CCR7 and excluded terminally differentiated effector memory CD45RA+ cells. Profiling relied on immunoSEQ multiplex PCR, and the TCRdb table lists in-frame clones only, not all of them. The data contain some 2.1 million clones, roughly 95% of them singletons. The sequenced sample consisted of naive CD8+ T cells from PBMCs. The receptors here all came from a man between 18 and 29 years old in good health. Some clones in this sample may be carry-over from other donors' samples.

J is TRBJ1-1 and V is TRBV9; possibly TRBD1 for D (5 bases). CDR3 length: 17 residues. V was pared by 0 bases and J by 5 bases, with 20 bases between. The germline gives CDR1 SGDLS, CDR2 YYNGEE. The CDR3 nucleotides read TGTGCCAGCAGCGTAGTGGGCAGACTCGCGGGGGGGACTGAAGCTTTCTTT. Amino acid sequence: CASSVVGRLAGGTEAFF.

Here the CDR3 reads CASSQASDWGTGELFF. In DNA form, the CDR3 reads TGTGCCAGCAGCCAAGCTAGCGATTGGGGCACCGGGGAGCTGTTTTTT. The rearrangement joins TRBV5-6 to TRBJ2-2; possibly TRBD2 for D (6 bases). Germline CDR1 reads SGHDT; CDR2 reads YYEEEE. The CDR3 has 16 residues. The V end was cut by 4 bases, the J end by 4 bases, with 17 bases between. The full variable domain, in which reference TRBV5-6 and TRBJ2-2 provide the parts outside the CDR3, is DAGVTQSPTHLIKTRGQQVTLRCSPKSGHDTVSWYQQALGQGPQFIFQYYEEEERQRGNFPDRFSGHQFPNYSSELNVNALLLGDSALYLCASSQASDWGTGELFFGEGSRLTVL.

The chain is built from TRBV9 and TRBJ1-5; D unresolved. This CDR3 region has 13 residues. Trimming removed 3 bases from V and 5 bases from J, with 9 bases in between. Germline loops: CDR1 SGDLS, CDR2 YYNGEE. The CDR3 region is CASSETPHQPQHF. DNA of the CDR3: TGTGCCAGCAGCGAGACACCTCATCAGCCCCAGCATTTT. Based on the CDR3 plus reference TRBV9 and TRBJ1-5, the full variable domain is DSGVTQTPKHLITATGQRVTLRCSPRSGDLSVYWYQQSLDQGLQFLIQYYNGEERAKGNILERFSAQQFPDLHSELNLSSLELGDSALYFCASSETPHQPQHFGDGTRLSIL.

The V call is TRBV11-2, the J call TRBJ1-2, with TRBD1 matching 7 bases. The CDR3 has 15 amino acids. In germline, CDR1 is SGHAT, CDR2 FQNNGV. The junction had 3 bases not matched to a gene; V was cut back by 0 bases and J by 2 bases. In DNA, the CDR3 is TGTGCCAGCAGCTTAGAAGGGGGCTTCAACTATGGCTACACCTTC. The encoded protein is CASSLEGGFNYGYTF.

The rearrangement links TRBV9 to TRBJ2-1; D is perhaps TRBD2 (6 bases). Germline CDR1 is SGDLS and CDR2 is YYNGEE. The CDR3 totals 14 residues. V dropped 1 base and J dropped 9 bases, with 14 bases sitting between them. CDR3 nucleotide sequence: TGTGCCAGCAGCGTAAGCGCAGGGAGGAGTGAGCAGTTCTTC. The encoded protein is CASSVSAGRSEQFF.

The chain employs TRBV28 and TRBJ2-5; perhaps TRBD2 as D (5 bases). This CDR3 contains 12 residues. The germline CDR1 and CDR2 sequences are MDHEN and SYDVKM. V was clipped by 8 bases and J by 5 bases, with 12 bases between them. The CDR3 spells CASLRAEETQYF. CDR3 nucleotides: TGTGCCAGCCTGAGGGCGGAGGAGACCCAGTACTTC.

This clone has just a few counts. The chain combines TRBV6-5 with TRBJ2-1; unclear D gene. This CDR3 contains 12 residues. CDR1 and CDR2 from the germline V gene are MNHEY and SVGAGI. Trimming took off 5 bases at V and 12 bases at J, with 14 bases between the two ends. CDR3 nucleotides: TGTGCCAGCAGTACACAAGACCGAGGGCAGTTCTTC. Translating gives CASSTQDRGQFF.

This clone was detected only once. CDR3 sequence reads: CASSLGGDPETQYF. The CDR3 bases are TGTGCCAGCAGCCTAGGCGGGGACCCGGAGACCCAGTACTTC. The V gene is TRBV7-9, the J gene TRBJ2-5, with D perhaps TRBD2 (6 bases). In germline, CDR1 is SEHNR, CDR2 FQNEAQ (reference sequence). The CDR3 extends over 14 amino acids. The ends were cut back, 5 bases at V and 5 bases at J, with 15 bases in the middle.

The CDR3 loop is CASSVYSTGNEQFF. CDR3 bases: TGTGCCAGCAGCGTATACAGCACGGGAAATGAGCAGTTCTTC. The rearrangement joins TRBV9 to TRBJ2-1, with D perhaps matching TRBD2 (5 bases). Germline V gene lookup returns CDR1 SGDLS and CDR2 YYNGEE. The CDR3 runs to 14 residues. V lost 1 base and J 7 bases, leaving 12 bases between the germline ends.